This passage covers 29 T cell receptor beta chains from one sample sequenced in a study of T cell responses to AZD1222 COVID-19 vaccine. Profiled with immunoSEQ multiplex PCR; TCRdb holds only in-frame clones, not every one. The specimen's table records some 150,000 clones. The sequenced sample was peripheral blood. The receptors shown here come from an adult in good health.

The V and J genes are TRBV28 and TRBJ1-2; no firm D call. Trimming removed 1 base from V and 5 bases from J, with 17 bases in between. Germline CDR1 and CDR2: MDHEN and SYDVKM. The CDR3 spans 16 residues. This CDR3 is CASSLSSGPIGYGYTF. Here the CDR3 DNA reads TGTGCCAGCAGTTTATCTTCAGGACCCATAGGTTATGGCTACACCTTC.

The chain links TRBV7-6 to TRBJ2-3; the D gene is possibly TRBD2 (7 bases). V gave up 0 bases and J gave up 1 base, with 11 bases separating them. The CDR3 loop spans 16 amino acids. Per germline, CDR1 SGHVS and CDR2 FNYEAQ. The CDR3 reads CASSLAGGPGTDTQYF. CDR3 in DNA: TGTGCCAGCAGCTTAGCGGGGGGGCCCGGCACAGATACGCAGTATTTT.

V gene TRBV5-6 combines with J gene TRBJ2-5; D is unclear. CDR3 size: 15 residues. Germline CDR1 reads SGHDT; CDR2 reads YYEEEE. V lost 4 bases and J 2 bases, leaving 15 bases between the germline ends. The CDR3 is CASSLPGVPQETQYF. The CDR3, as DNA: TGTGCCAGCAGCCTCCCTGGGGTACCACAAGAGACCCAGTACTTC.

This chain links TRBV28 with TRBJ1-1, with 7 bases aligning to TRBD1. The junction had 4 bases not matched to a gene; V was cut back by 0 bases and J by 3 bases. The germline CDR1 and CDR2 sequences are MDHEN and SYDVKM. This CDR3 contains 15 residues. The CDR3 reads CASSLWIGGDTEAFF. The CDR3 DNA reads TGTGCCAGCAGTTTATGGATAGGGGGCGACACTGAAGCTTTCTTT.

The chain combines TRBV6-1 with TRBJ1-4; no firm D call. Germline lookup yields CDR1 MNHNS and CDR2 SASEGT. V was clipped by 0 bases and J by 4 bases, with 12 bases between them. The CDR3 is 16 amino acids. The CDR3 DNA reads as TGTGCCAGCAGTGAAGCTCAAGGGCTTGGTAATGAAAAACTGTTTTTT. Amino acids: CASSEAQGLGNEKLFF.

V and J are TRBV7-9 and TRBJ2-1, with a weak D call TRBD1 (6 bases). The CDR3 totals 16 residues. Germline CDR1 is SEHNR and CDR2 is FQNEAQ (reference sequence). V was pared by 4 bases and J by 1 base, with 14 bases between. The CDR3 DNA reads as TGTGCCAGCAGCTCATGGACAGCGCTTTCCTACAATGAGCAGTTCTTC. Its protein product is CASSSWTALSYNEQFF.

The chain uses TRBV19 and TRBJ2-5; D may be TRBD1 (6 bases). Germline V gene data show CDR1 as LNHDA and CDR2 as SQIVND (reference sequence). Deletions cut 0 bases from V and 4 bases from J, with 6 bases between. The CDR3 spans 13 residues. CDR3 bases: TGTGCCAGTAGTATAGACAGGGGAGAGACCCAGTACTTC. Its translation: CASSIDRGETQYF.

The V gene is TRBV7-9, the J gene TRBJ1-2; 8 bases are a match to TRBD1. The CDR3 runs 15 residues. Germline assignment: CDR1 SEHNR and CDR2 FQNEAQ (reference sequence). J lost 3 bases, V lost 5 bases, and 8 bases had no gene match. CDR3 region: CASSGPRGRDYGYTF. For the CDR3, the DNA is TGTGCCAGCAGCGGTCCCAGGGGGCGGGACTATGGCTACACCTTC.

The chain recombines TRBV19 with TRBJ1-1; D gene ambiguous. Germline CDR1 LNHDA, CDR2 SQIVND (reference sequence). The V gene lost 4 bases and the J gene lost 4 bases, with 10 bases spanning the gap. The CDR3 runs 13 residues. For the CDR3, the DNA is TGTGCCAGTAGTACCCAATGGGCCACTGAAGCTTTCTTT. It yields the protein CASSTQWATEAFF.

As concerns this clone: The junction differs from germline at one of its ends, possibly a read error. This sequence joins TRBV27 and TRBJ2-1, with TRBD2 matching over 8 bases. Per the germline V gene, CDR1 is MNHEY and CDR2 is SMNVEV (reference sequence). The CDR3 is made up of 15 amino acids. The CDR3 loop is CASTLGTGGYNEQFF. CDR3 sequence (DNA): TGTGCCAGCACTTTAGGAACGGGGGGGTACAATGAGCAGTTCTTC.

This chain joins TRBV7-2 and TRBJ1-5, with no clear D. The CDR3 runs 13 residues. The V and J ends lost 1 base and 6 bases respectively, with 7 bases between them. Per germline, CDR1 SGHTA and CDR2 FQGNSA. CDR3 amino acids: CASSLGTSQPQHF. CDR3 nucleotides: TGTGCCAGCAGCTTAGGGACGTCTCAGCCCCAGCATTTT.

The V call is TRBV6-6, the J call TRBJ2-5; no reliable D call. V dropped 5 bases and J dropped 7 bases, with 14 bases sitting between them. CDR3 size: 13 residues. CDR1 is MNHNY and CDR2 is SVGAGI in the germline V gene (reference sequence). CDR3 DNA sequence: TGTGCCAGCAGTCTAGTGGATAAAGCGACCCAGTACTTC. It specifies CASSLVDKATQYF.

This rearrangement joins TRBV5-1 to TRBJ2-1; TRBD1 or TRBD2 may be the D gene (5 bases each). The germline V gene encodes CDR1 SGHRS and CDR2 YFSETQ. Trimming stripped 5 bases from V and 1 base from J, with 13 bases between. This CDR3 is built from 15 residues. CDR3 nucleotides: TGCGCCAGCAGGGGGACGGACCGATCCTACAATGAGCAGTTCTTC. Its protein is CASRGTDRSYNEQFF.

DNA of the CDR3: TGTGCCAGCAGTCCGCGGACGTTTTCACCCCTCCACTTT. Translated: CASSPRTFSPLHF. This sequence joins TRBV6-5 and TRBJ1-6; D ambiguous. CDR1 and CDR2 from the germline V gene are MNHEY and SVGAGI. The CDR3 runs 13 residues. V was shortened by 5 bases and J by 9 bases, with 11 bases between the two germline ends.

The V gene is TRBV19, the J gene TRBJ1-2, with D perhaps matching TRBD1 (5 bases). V shed 7 bases and J shed 3 bases, with 15 bases lying between them. The CDR3 length is 14 residues. Germline values: CDR1 LNHDA, CDR2 SQIVND (reference sequence). CDR3 nucleotide sequence: TGTGCCAGTAATTCGGGGGAAAGCTACTATGGCTACACCTTC. Protein: CASNSGESYYGYTF. Filled out from reference TRBV19 and TRBJ1-2, the complete variable domain reads DGGITQSPKYLFRKEGQNVTLSCEQNLNHDAMYWYRQDPGQGLRLIYYSQIVNDFQKGDIAEGYSVSREKKESFPLTVTSAQKNPTAFYLCASNSGESYYGYTFGSGTRLTVV.

This chain links TRBV29-1 with TRBJ2-2; D is undetermined. The CDR3 consists of 12 residues. Trimming removed 5 bases from V and 1 base from J, with 5 bases in between. CDR1 is SQVTM, CDR2 ANQGSEA, per germline. CDR3 sequence: CSVSWNTGELFF. CDR3 DNA: TGCAGCGTTTCATGGAACACCGGGGAGCTGTTTTTT.

CDR3 region: CASSQADTGYTF. As DNA, the CDR3 is TGTGCCAGCAGCCAAGCGGATACGGGCTACACCTTC. The rearrangement links TRBV3-1 (or the pseudogene TRBV3-2) to TRBJ1-2; no clear D gene. Germline lookup yields CDR1 LGHDT and CDR2 YNNKEL (reference sequence). This CDR3 region has 12 residues. V lost 1 base and J lost 8, with 8 bases in between.

This chain connects TRBV9 to TRBJ1-2, with 8 bases identical to TRBD1. The germline V gene encodes CDR1 SGDLS and CDR2 YYNGEE. The CDR3 contains 16 residues. The V gene end was trimmed by 4 bases and the J gene end by 7 bases; junction bases not matched to a gene: 15. The CDR3 DNA reads TGTGCCAGCAGCTCTGGCCAAGGACAGGGTCTAGGTGGCTACACCTTC. Its translation: CASSSGQGQGLGGYTF.

This chain links TRBV4-1 with TRBJ2-3; TRBD1 aligns across 12 bases. Unmatched junction bases numbered 7, after V lost 4 bases and J lost 5 bases. The germline V gene has CDR1 MGHRA and CDR2 YSYEKL. The CDR3 extends over 16 amino acids. The CDR3 spells CASSPLGTGGRDTQYF. CDR3 DNA: TGCGCCAGCAGCCCCCTTGGGACAGGGGGCAGAGATACGCAGTATTTT.

V gene TRBV19 combines with J gene TRBJ2-2, with D unclear. V lost 3 bases and J 2 bases, leaving 4 bases between the germline ends. Germline CDR1 reads LNHDA; CDR2 reads SQIVND (reference sequence). The CDR3 sequence is 13 residues long. The CDR3 reads CASSIGNTGELFF. CDR3 DNA: TGTGCCAGTAGTATCGGCAACACCGGGGAGCTGTTTTTT.

The V gene is TRBV9, the J gene TRBJ2-3; D ambiguous. The CDR3 has 13 residues. V shed 3 bases and J shed 3 bases, with 8 bases lying between them. Germline-derived CDR1 and CDR2 are SGDLS and YYNGEE. The CDR3 spells CASSGGPTDTQYF. CDR3 nucleotide sequence: TGTGCCAGCAGCGGAGGACCGACAGATACGCAGTATTTT. Supplemented by reference TRBV9 and TRBJ2-3, the full variable domain reads DSGVTQTPKHLITATGQRVTLRCSPRSGDLSVYWYQQSLDQGLQFLIQYYNGEERAKGNILERFSAQQFPDLHSELNLSSLELGDSALYFCASSGGPTDTQYFGPGTRLTVL.

The chain combines TRBV6-5 with TRBJ1-2; D is undetermined. The V and J ends lost 6 bases and 6 bases respectively, with 11 bases between them. The CDR3 has 12 amino acids. Germline-derived CDR1 and CDR2 are MNHEY and SVGAGI. For the CDR3, the DNA is TGTGCCAGCAGCCCCCGAGAGGATGGCTACACCTTC. It encodes CASSPREDGYTF.

The V call is TRBV30, the J call TRBJ2-2, with D unresolved. The germline V and J ends were trimmed by 5 bases and 0 bases, with 10 bases remaining between them. CDR1 and CDR2 from the germline V gene are GTSNPN and SVGIG (reference sequence). The CDR3 covers 14 residues. CDR3 DNA sequence: TGTGCCTGGCAAAGGAGCACGAACACCGGGGAGCTGTTTTTT. Its translation is CAWQRSTNTGELFF.

This chain connects TRBV5-4 to TRBJ2-7; TRBD1 agrees at 8 bases. The CDR3 is 15 residues long. With V trimmed by 2 bases and J by 2 bases, 6 bases remained unmatched. CDR1 and CDR2 (germline): SGHNT, YYREEE (reference sequence). CDR3 sequence reads: CASSFGQGGTYEQYF. The CDR3 DNA reads TGTGCCAGCAGCTTCGGACAGGGTGGCACCTACGAGCAGTACTTC.

The chain combines TRBV30 with TRBJ1-5; 7 nucleotides line up with TRBD1. Germline CDR1 and CDR2: GTSNPN and SVGIG (reference sequence). This CDR3 has 13 amino acids. With V trimmed by 5 bases and J by 5 bases, 6 bases remained unmatched. The CDR3 DNA follows: TGTGCCTGGCAGACAGGGTTGGATCAGCCCCAGCATTTT. Translated, it gives CAWQTGLDQPQHF.

The gene calls are TRBV7-2 and TRBJ2-7; no definite D call. V lost 5 bases and J lost 3, with 17 bases in between. Germline loops: CDR1 SGHTA, CDR2 FQGNSA. The CDR3 spans 15 residues. Here the CDR3 reads CASSLDRVHGYEQYF. The CDR3, as DNA: TGTGCCAGCAGCCTAGACCGGGTCCACGGCTACGAGCAGTACTTC.

The gene calls are TRBV3-1 (or the pseudogene TRBV3-2) and TRBJ2-7, with TRBD1 identical over 7 bases. Per the germline V gene, CDR1 is LGHDT and CDR2 is YNNKEL (reference sequence). With V trimmed by 3 bases and J by 5 bases, 4 bases remained unmatched. This CDR3 contains 13 residues. Here the CDR3 DNA reads TGTGCCAGCAGCCACGTAACAGGGGACGAGCAGTACTTC. Translated: CASSHVTGDEQYF.

The V gene is TRBV30, the J gene TRBJ2-3, with 12 bases identical to TRBD2. The germline V gene has CDR1 GTSNPN and CDR2 SVGIG (reference sequence). The CDR3 is 14 amino acids. V dropped 5 bases and J dropped 2; count of bases not matched to a gene: 2. CDR3 in DNA: TGTGCCTGGGGACTAGCGGGGCTCACAGATACGCAGTATTTT. Translated, it gives CAWGLAGLTDTQYF.

The V call is TRBV7-2, the J call TRBJ1-2; D might be TRBD1 (6 bases). V was shortened by 5 bases and J by 2 bases, with 15 bases between the two germline ends. The CDR3 consists of 15 residues. The germline V gene has CDR1 SGHTA and CDR2 FQGNSA. The CDR3 loop reads CASSQTGTSNYGYTF. The CDR3 DNA is TGTGCCAGCAGCCAGACAGGAACCTCCAACTATGGCTACACCTTC.